This TCR beta chain was sequenced in a study of early T cells in non-severe SARS-CoV-2 infection (dated by TCRdb to the early 2020s). In terms of the full investigation: Bulk RNA from unsorted whole blood was used for TCR sequencing, so alpha and beta chains could not be paired.

Summary of the overall study and its limitations: Matching against VDJdb was skewed toward anti-spike CD8 responses, likely underestimated virus-specific expansions, and missed private and CD4 specificities.

This was a case-control study nested in a cohort of healthcare workers in London, UK, who had nasopharyngeal swab PCR tests and blood samples taken every week. Healthcare workers were recruited between 23 and 31 March 2020, during the week of the UK lockdown, and were followed weekly for up to roughly 15 weeks. In the case of this clonotype: Its antigen remains unidentified. Base qualities are missing; no much larger clone stands one base away.

The library was produced with 5' RACE. Sequencing instrument: NextSeq 500. To correct for sequencing error and PCR bias, the TCR library protocol tagged individual cDNA molecules with unique molecular identifiers. Both TCR alpha and beta chains were sequenced, and tight co-correlation was observed between alpha and beta sequence abundances in each sample. Per the authors' processing: Decombinator V4 was used to perform V gene, J gene and CDR3 annotation of TCR sequences. TCRs were defined as expanded if a significant change between any two time points was detected under a Poisson model with p below 0.0001. Abundances of TCRs were expressed as counts per million after normalisation to the total number of TCRs sequenced in each sample. TRAV1-2 paired with TRAJ12, TRAJ20 or TRAJ33 defined MAIT TCRs, while TRAV10 paired with TRAJ18 defined iNKT TCRs. VDJdb, accessed 1 November 2021, was searched for CMV, EBV and SARS-CoV-2 annotated TCRs, excluding TCRs annotated for multiple antigens. TCRdb applied fastp at Q25 and MiXCR to the public reads, then kept only in-frame beta chains. Every distinct CDR3 protein forms one entry, paired with its most common genes and DNA. In this record, the V and J calls reflect TCRdb's handling and not the investigators' own analysis. The sample includes around 88,000 distinct CDR3 sequences, with over 13% observed a single time. The ten largest clones capture 5.5% to 8% of the sample.

The CDR3 measures 15 amino acids from cysteine to phenylalanine. The DNA shown is the 45-base CDR3, in frame from base 1. Per the germline V gene, SGHTA is the CDR1 and FQGTGA is the CDR2. V loses 2 bases of germline sequence and J loses 5 bases, and the interval between the two ends is 13 bases. Sequenced: whole blood. This TCR was sampled from an adult who was a healthcare worker with PCR-confirmed SARS-CoV-2 infection or an uninfected control (not recorded which). The chain couples TRBV7-3 to TRBJ2-1, with the D gene too uncertain to name. The CDR3 protein: CASSLGPAADNEQFF. At the DNA level, the sequence is TGTGCCAGCAGCTTAGGGCCGGCGGCGGACAATGAGCAGTTCTTC.